The following is a T cell receptor (beta chain) sequence with its context. Antigen unknown. The sample originates from a study of shared clonotypes between healthy human individuals. Study at large: The composition of the donors was a couple of women and a few men aged 18 to 49. Per donor, three plates held CD4 naive cells, three held CD4 memory, two held CD8 naive and one held CD8 memory.

TCRdb's copy holds only in-frame clones and misses some; the assay was immunoSEQ multiplex PCR. The sample lists roughly 1.5 million clones, nearly 99% occurring once. Study conclusions and caveats: Depth of sequencing was expected to influence donor clonotype sharing.

All of the donors resided in Nashville, Tennessee, and each was a Caucasian adult. This TCR came from a man aged 30 to 39 in good health. The sequencing sample was made of naive CD4+ T cells sorted from blood. The subset was: CD45RA+ positively selected.

The CDR3 sequence is CAISEGARYIQYF. For the CDR3, the DNA is TGTGCCATCAGTGAAGGGGCTCGATACATTCAGTACTTC. The chain has TRBV10-3 and TRBJ2-4, with D perhaps TRBD1 (5 bases). Germline V gene data show CDR1 as ENHRY and CDR2 as SYGVKD. The CDR3 extends over 13 amino acids. V lost 3 bases to trimming and J lost 8 bases, with 11 bases between them.